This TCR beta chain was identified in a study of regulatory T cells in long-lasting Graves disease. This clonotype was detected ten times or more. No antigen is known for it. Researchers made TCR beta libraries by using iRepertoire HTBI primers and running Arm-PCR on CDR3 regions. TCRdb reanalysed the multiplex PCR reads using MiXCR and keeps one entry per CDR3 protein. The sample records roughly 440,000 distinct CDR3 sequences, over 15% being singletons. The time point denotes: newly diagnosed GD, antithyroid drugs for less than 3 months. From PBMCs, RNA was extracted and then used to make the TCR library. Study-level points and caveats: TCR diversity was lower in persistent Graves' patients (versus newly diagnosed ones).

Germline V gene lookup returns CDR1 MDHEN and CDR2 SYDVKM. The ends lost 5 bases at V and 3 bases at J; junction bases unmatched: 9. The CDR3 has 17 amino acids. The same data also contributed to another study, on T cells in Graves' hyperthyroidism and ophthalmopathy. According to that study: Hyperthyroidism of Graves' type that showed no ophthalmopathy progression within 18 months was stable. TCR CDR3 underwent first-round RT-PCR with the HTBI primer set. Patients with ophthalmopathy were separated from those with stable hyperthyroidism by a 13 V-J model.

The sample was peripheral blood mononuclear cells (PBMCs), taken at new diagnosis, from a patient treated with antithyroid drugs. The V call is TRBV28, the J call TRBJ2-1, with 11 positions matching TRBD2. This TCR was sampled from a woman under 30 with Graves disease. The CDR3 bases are TGTGCCAGCAGTCACGGGACTAGCGGTACCTTCTACAATGAGCAGTTCTTC. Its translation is CASSHGTSGTFYNEQFF.